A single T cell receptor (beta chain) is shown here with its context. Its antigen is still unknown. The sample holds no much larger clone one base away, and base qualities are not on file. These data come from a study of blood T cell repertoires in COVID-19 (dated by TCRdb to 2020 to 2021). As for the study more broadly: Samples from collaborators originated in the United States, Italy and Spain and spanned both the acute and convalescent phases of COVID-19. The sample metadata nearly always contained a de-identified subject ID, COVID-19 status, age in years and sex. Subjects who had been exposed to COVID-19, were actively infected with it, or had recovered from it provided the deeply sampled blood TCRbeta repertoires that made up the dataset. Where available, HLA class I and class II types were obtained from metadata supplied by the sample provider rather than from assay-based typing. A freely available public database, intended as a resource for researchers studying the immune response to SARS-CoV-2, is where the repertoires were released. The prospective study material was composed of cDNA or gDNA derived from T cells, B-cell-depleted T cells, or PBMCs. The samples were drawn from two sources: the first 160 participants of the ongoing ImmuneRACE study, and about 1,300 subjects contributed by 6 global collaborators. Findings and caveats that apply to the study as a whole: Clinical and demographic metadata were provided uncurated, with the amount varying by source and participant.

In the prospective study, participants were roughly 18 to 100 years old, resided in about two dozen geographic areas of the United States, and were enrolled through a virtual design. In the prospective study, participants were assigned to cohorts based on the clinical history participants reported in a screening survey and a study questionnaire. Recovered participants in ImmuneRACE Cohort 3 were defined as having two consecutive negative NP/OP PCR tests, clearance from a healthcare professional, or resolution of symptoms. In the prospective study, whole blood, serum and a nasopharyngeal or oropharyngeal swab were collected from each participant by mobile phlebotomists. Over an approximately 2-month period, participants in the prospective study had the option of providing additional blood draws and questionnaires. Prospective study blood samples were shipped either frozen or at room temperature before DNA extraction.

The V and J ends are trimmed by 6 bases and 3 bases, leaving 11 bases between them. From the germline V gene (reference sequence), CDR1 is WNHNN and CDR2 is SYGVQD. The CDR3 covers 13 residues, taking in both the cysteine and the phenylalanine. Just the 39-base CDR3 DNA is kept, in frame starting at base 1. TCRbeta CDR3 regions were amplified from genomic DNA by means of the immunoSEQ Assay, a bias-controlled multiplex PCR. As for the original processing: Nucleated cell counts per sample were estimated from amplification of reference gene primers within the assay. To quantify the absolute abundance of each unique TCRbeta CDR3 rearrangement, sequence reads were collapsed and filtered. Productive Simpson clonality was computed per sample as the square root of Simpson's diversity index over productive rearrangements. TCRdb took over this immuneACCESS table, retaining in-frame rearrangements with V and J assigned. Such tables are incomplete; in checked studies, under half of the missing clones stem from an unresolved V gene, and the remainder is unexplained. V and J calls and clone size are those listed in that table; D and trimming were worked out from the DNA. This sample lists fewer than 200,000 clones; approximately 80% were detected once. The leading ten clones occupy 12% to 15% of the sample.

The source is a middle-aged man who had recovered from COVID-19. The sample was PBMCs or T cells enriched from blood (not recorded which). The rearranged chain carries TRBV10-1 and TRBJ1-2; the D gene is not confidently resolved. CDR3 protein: CASSRSGDYGYTF. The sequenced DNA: TGCGCCAGCAGCCGCTCCGGGGACTATGGCTACACCTTC.